A selection of T cell receptor beta chains follows, all from one sample in a study of blood T cell repertoires in COVID-19. Using immunoSEQ multiplex PCR, the repertoire was profiled, and TCRdb retains in-frame clones only, with some absent. The sample yields under 75,000 clones, 80% to 95% seen once. What was sequenced was peripheral blood. The receptors shown here come from a middle-aged man with active COVID-19. CDR3s include the opening cysteine and the closing phenylalanine or tryptophan. The D gene is left open where the match is weak. Clone size is shown for a subset of rows, as once, few, many or a class of expanded clone.

D	V	size	J	CDR3	DNA
TRBD1	TRBV7-2	.	TRBJ2-5	CASSRATGFGETQYF	TGTGCCAGCAGCCGGGCGACAGGGTTTGGGGAGACCCAGTACTTC
TRBD1	TRBV28	.	TRBJ2-7	CASSLGDRNSYEQYF	TGTGCCAGCAGTTTGGGGGACAGAAACTCCTACGAGCAGTACTTC
TRBD2	TRBV7-9	.	TRBJ2-3	CASSSLGTSGVYTDTQYF	TGTGCCAGCAGCTCCCTGGGGACTAGCGGGGTCTACACAGATACGCAGTATTTT
TRBD1	TRBV11-2	.	TRBJ2-5	CASSLTGQAYQETQYF	TGTGCCAGCAGCTTGACGGGACAGGCTTACCAAGAGACCCAGTACTTC
TRBD2	TRBV5-1	.	TRBJ2-3	CASSSLAGDTDTQYF	TGCGCCAGCAGCTCACTAGCGGGGGACACAGATACGCAGTATTTT
.	TRBV19	.	TRBJ1-4	CASSTSSTNEKLFF	TGTGCCAGTAGTACTTCTTCAACTAATGAAAAACTGTTTTTT
.	TRBV15	.	TRBJ2-5	CATSRDRAGIETQYF	TGTGCCACCAGCAGAGATAGGGCAGGGATAGAGACCCAGTACTTC
.	TRBV7-3	.	TRBJ2-7	CASSLTGPGEQYF	TGTGCCAGCAGCTTAACGGGCCCAGGAGAGCAGTACTTC
TRBD2	TRBV7-9	.	TRBJ2-1	CASSFTGVIGLAGSNEQFF	TGTGCCAGCAGCTTCACAGGGGTGATCGGACTAGCGGGAAGTAATGAGCAGTTCTTC
.	TRBV10-3	once	TRBJ2-1	CASEWGDSNEQFF	TGTGCCAGTGAGTGGGGGGACAGTAATGAGCAGTTCTTC
TRBD1	TRBV4-3	.	TRBJ2-5	CASSPTGAETQYF	TGCGCCAGCAGTCCCACAGGGGCAGAGACCCAGTACTTC
.	TRBV18	.	TRBJ1-3	CASSQDRFSGNTIYF	TGTGCCAGCTCACAAGACAGGTTCTCTGGAAACACCATATATTTT
.	TRBV6-1	.	TRBJ1-6	CASSATLRAYNSPLHF	TGTGCCAGCAGTGCGACCCTCCGGGCCTATAATTCACCCCTCCACTTT
TRBD1	TRBV5-1	.	TRBJ2-1	CASSSWTGDNEQFF	TGCGCCAGCAGCTCGTGGACAGGGGACAATGAGCAGTTCTTC
.	TRBV7-2	.	TRBJ2-7	CASSSASGSYEQYF	TGTGCCAGCAGCTCCGCATCGGGCTCCTACGAGCAGTACTTC